Following are 2 T cell receptor beta chains from one sample sequenced in a study of beta chain features in type 1 diabetes listed by TCRdb under 2018. The full study reports these points: A moderate but significant shortening of TCRB CDR3 length was observed in type 1 diabetes patients in all four CD4+ subsets.

Receptor libraries were prepared by the immunoSEQ multiplex PCR assay. The High Capacity cDNA Reverse Transcription Kit was used to reverse transcribe all of the isolated RNA, meaning that expressed TCRB transcripts were what got sequenced. TCRdb carries this immuneACCESS record with in-frame sequences only. Its versions omit some clonotypes, under half of them owing to an unresolved V gene in the studies checked, with the rest unexplained. In all, the sample holds about 700,000 clones, and around an eighth of those were seen once. The top ten hold approximately 0.02% of the sample. No antigen has been identified for these receptors. Sequencing was carried out using naive CD4+ T cells from blood. The cell subset or site label, read with the paper, signifies: true naive CD4+ T cells. All receptors derive from a man aged 18 to 29 with type 1 diabetes.

This clone was found a few times. The CDR3 coding sequence is TGTGCCAGCAGCCCGACAGGACTAGACGGAGATACGCAGTATTTT. Its translation: CASSPTGLDGDTQYF. The rearrangement joins TRBV11-2 to TRBJ2-3, with D perhaps TRBD2 (7 bases). Germline V gene data show CDR1 as SGHAT and CDR2 as FQNNGV. V dropped 5 bases and J dropped 5 bases, with 17 bases sitting between them. This CDR3 has 15 amino acids.

J is TRBJ2-5 and V is TRBV30, with 14 nucleotides matching TRBD2. Germline trimming cut 2 bases from V and 2 bases from J; bases unmatched to any gene: 4. The germline V gene encodes CDR1 GTSNPN and CDR2 SVGIG (reference sequence). CDR3 length: 16 amino acids. The CDR3 here is CAWSQGLAGEQETQYF. CDR3 DNA sequence: TGTGCCTGGAGTCAGGGACTAGCGGGGGAACAAGAGACCCAGTACTTC.